This T cell receptor (beta chain) is drawn from a study of blood T cells in healthy people across ages. They isolated at least 7 million PBMCs from each sample. Germline loops: CDR1 DFQATT, CDR2 SNEGSKA (reference sequence). The CDR3 is 13 amino acids. A second roughly 6 to 12 cycle PCR used barcoded and J-beta primers. Every cDNA was tagged by a template-switch adaptor with 12 random nucleotides. TCRdb fed the 5' RACE reads into MiXCR, producing one record per CDR3 protein. Of fewer than 700,000 distinct CDR3 sequences listed, 35% to 50% are singletons. Study-level findings and limits: Percentage of naive T cells showed a strong correlation with TCR beta diversity.

To note about this clonotype: Its target is unknown.

This sequence joins TRBV20-1 and TRBJ2-4; D gene unclear. The better agreement between TRBJ2-7 and the DNA end casts doubt on the J call. The material sequenced was blood. This TCR was sampled from a man older than 75 in good health. The CDR3 spells CSANAEQSNEQYF. CDR3 DNA sequence: TGCAGTGCCAATGCGGAACAGAGCAACGAGCAGTACTTC.